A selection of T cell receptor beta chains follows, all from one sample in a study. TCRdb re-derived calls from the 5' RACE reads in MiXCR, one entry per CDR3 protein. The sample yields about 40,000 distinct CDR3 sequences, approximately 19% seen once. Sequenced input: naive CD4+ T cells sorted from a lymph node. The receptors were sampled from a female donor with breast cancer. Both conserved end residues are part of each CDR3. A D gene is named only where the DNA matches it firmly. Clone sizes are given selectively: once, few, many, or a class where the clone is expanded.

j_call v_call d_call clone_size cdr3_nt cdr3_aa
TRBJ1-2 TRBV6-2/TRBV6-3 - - TGTGCCAACAGGCATGGGGCGGAAGGCTACACCTTC CANRHGAEGYTF
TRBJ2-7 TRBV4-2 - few TGTGCCAGCAGCCAAGAAAAGGACACCGGGATAACCTACGAGCAGTACTTC CASSQEKDTGITYEQYF
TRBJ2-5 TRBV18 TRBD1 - TGTGCCAGCTCAGCAGGGGGAGCCGTCCGAGAGACCCAGTACTTC CASSAGGAVRETQYF
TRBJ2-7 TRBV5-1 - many TGCGCCAGCAGCTTGAACAGGAAGTCCTACGAGCAGTACTTC CASSLNRKSYEQYF
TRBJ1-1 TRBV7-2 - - TGTGCCAGCAGCTTAGGAGGAGTGGAAGCTTTCTTT CASSLGGVEAFF
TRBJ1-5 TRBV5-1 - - TGCGCCAGCAGCTTCGACAGCAACAATCAGCCCCAGCATTTT CASSFDSNNQPQHF
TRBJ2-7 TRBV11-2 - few TGTGCCAGCAGCCGATCCAGCGGGTCCTACGAGCAGTACTTC CASSRSSGSYEQYF
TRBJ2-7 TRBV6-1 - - TGTGCCACACTGAGGAAGGTCTACGAGCAGTACTTC CATLRKVYEQYF
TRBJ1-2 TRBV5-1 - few TGCGCCAGCAGTCTCGGACAGTTTATGCGATATGGCTACATCTTC CASSLGQFMRYGYIF
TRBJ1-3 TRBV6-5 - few TGTGCCAGCAGATTAGACAGACTCTCTGGAAACACCATATATTTT CASRLDRLSGNTIYF
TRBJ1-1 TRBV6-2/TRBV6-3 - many TGTGCCACTTCGGGGGTTGGCACTGAAGCTTTCTTT CATSGVGTEAFF
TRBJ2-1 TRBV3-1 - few TGTGCCAGCAGCGAGCCGTCCGTGGATGAGCAGTTCTTC CASSEPSVDEQFF
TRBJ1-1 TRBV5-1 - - TGCGCCAGCAGCCTACAGGGTAATGAAGCTTTCTTT CASSLQGNEAFF
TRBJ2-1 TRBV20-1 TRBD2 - TGCAGTGCTTTACCGGGACTAGCGGGAGATTTGTCCTACAATGAGCAGTTCTTC CSALPGLAGDLSYNEQFF
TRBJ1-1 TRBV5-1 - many TGCGCCAGCAGACAGAACACTGAAGCTTTCTTT CASRQNTEAFF
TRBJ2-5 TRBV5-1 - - TGCGCCAGCAGCTTGCAAGGGATCCAAGAGACCCAGTACTTC CASSLQGIQETQYF
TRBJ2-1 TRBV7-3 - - TGTGCCAGTAGGGATCCCGGGAACAATGAGCAGTTCTTC CASRDPGNNEQFF
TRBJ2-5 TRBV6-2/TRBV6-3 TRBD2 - TGTGCCAGCAGTCGCCCTAGCGGGGGGCAAGAGACCCAGTACTTC CASSRPSGGQETQYF
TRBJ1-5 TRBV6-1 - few TGTGCCAGCAGTGAAGTCGGGGGTGCCCATCAGCCCCAGCATTTT CASSEVGGAHQPQHF
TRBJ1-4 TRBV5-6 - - TGTGCCAGCAGCTTAGGGGCTCGGGCCCGGTATTCCTTT CASSLGARARYSF
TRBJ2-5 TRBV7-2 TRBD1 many TGTGCCAGCAGCTCCTCCGGGACAGCGCAAGAGACCCAGTACTTC CASSSSGTAQETQYF
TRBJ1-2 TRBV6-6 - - TGTGCCAGCAGTTTTCCCGACAGCAACTATGGCCACACCTTC CASSFPDSNYGHTF
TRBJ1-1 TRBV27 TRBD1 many TGTGCCAGCACCAGGGGGCCGGGCACTGAAGCTTTCTTT CASTRGPGTEAFF
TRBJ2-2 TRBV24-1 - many TGTGCCACCAGTGCCGTTGACAGTTACACCGGGGAGCTGTTTTTT CATSAVDSYTGELFF
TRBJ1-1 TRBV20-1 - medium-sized TGCAGATGCGGGGGAGGGACTGAAGCTTTCTTT CRCGGGTEAFF
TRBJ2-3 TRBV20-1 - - TGCAGTGCTAGGGAGGGTACAGATACGCAGTATTTT CSAREGTDTQYF
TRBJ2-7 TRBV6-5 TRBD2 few TGTGCCAGCAGTGCAATACTAGCGGTCTACGAGCAGTACTTC CASSAILAVYEQYF
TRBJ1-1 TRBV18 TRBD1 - TGTGCCAGCTCAGGGACAGAAGACACTGAAGCTTTCTTT CASSGTEDTEAFF
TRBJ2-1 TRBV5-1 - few TGCGCCAGCAGCTTGGAGGGCCGTTATGAGCAGTTCTTC CASSLEGRYEQFF
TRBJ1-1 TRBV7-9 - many TGTGCCAGCAGCTCGGAGATGAACACTGAAGCTTTCTTT CASSSEMNTEAFF
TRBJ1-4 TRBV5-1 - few TGCGCCAGCAGCTTGGGGGCGTCGGAGGAAAAACTGTTTTTT CASSLGASEEKLFF
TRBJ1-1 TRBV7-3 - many TGTGCCAGCAGCTTCAACAGCGACACTGAAGCTTTCTTT CASSFNSDTEAFF
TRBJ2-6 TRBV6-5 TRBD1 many TGTGCCACCAAGAACAGGGGGCGCTTATCTGGGGCCAACGTCCTGACTTTC CATKNRGRLSGANVLTF
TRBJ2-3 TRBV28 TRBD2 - TGTGCCAGCAGCCTCGGCGGGAGCTACACAGATACGCAGTATTTT CASSLGGSYTDTQYF
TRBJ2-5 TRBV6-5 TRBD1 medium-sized TGTGCCAGCACTCTCCGGGACAGGCAGACCCAGTACTTC CASTLRDRQTQYF
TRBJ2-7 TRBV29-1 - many TGCAGCGTTGATAGCCTAGTCGAGGACGAGCAGTACTTC CSVDSLVEDEQYF
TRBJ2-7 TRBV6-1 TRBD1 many TGTGCCAGCAGTGAAGTGGGACAGGGGTACGAGCAGTACTTC CASSEVGQGYEQYF
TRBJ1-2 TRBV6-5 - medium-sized TGTGCCAGCAGTACCCCCCACAGTGGGGGTGGCTACACCTTC CASSTPHSGGGYTF
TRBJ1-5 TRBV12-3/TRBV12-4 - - TGTGCCAGTCAGGGACATCCGAGTCAGCCCCAGCATTTT CASQGHPSQPQHF
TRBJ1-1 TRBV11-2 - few TGTGCCAGCAGCTTATCGTCCGAAGGGTGGGACACTGAAGCTTTCTTT CASSLSSEGWDTEAFF
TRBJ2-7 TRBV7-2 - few TGTGCCAGCAGCCAGACAGACAAATCCCTCTACGAGCAGTACTTC CASSQTDKSLYEQYF
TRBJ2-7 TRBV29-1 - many TGCAGCGTTCTACGAGGGGCGTCCTACGAGCAGTACTTC CSVLRGASYEQYF
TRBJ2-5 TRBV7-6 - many TGTGCCAGCAGCTTAGCAGAGGGAGCGTCTGAGACCCAGTACTTC CASSLAEGASETQYF
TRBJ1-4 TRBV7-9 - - TGTGCCAGCAGCTTGCTGGAAAAACTGTTTTTT CASSLLEKLFF
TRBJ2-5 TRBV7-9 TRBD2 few TGTGCCAGCAGCTTAGTCGGACTAGCGGCGGAGACCCAGTACTTC CASSLVGLAAETQYF
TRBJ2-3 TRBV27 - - TGTGCCAGCAGTTTATCGTGGGCAGGTACGCAGTATTTT CASSLSWAGTQYF
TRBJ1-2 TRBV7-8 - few TGTGCCAGCAGCTTAGGCGGCAGGGGCGACTATGGCTACACCTTC CASSLGGRGDYGYTF